Presented here are 30 T cell receptor beta chains from one specimen sequenced in a study of cytomegalovirus exposure and HLA in healthy donors. PCR employed 60 Vbeta and 13 Jbeta primers. The assay was immunoSEQ multiplex PCR, and TCRdb's table has in-frame clones only and misses some. The sample lists approximately 130,000 clones; around 70% were seen once. Sequenced input: PBMCs. The receptors originated from a woman in her fifties or sixties in good health and CMV-seropositive.

As regards this clone: The sample contains more than one DNA sequence encoding this CDR3. The J gene is TRBJ1-1, the V gene TRBV5-1; D is possibly TRBD1 (5 bases). This CDR3 is 14 amino acids long. V was shortened by 0 bases and J by 1 base, with 7 bases between the two germline ends. The V gene's germline CDR1 is SGHRS and CDR2 YFSETQ. The CDR3: CASSLVGQNTEAFF. Written as DNA, the CDR3 is TGCGCCAGCAGCTTGGTAGGACAGAACACTGAAGCTTTCTTT.

This clone was counted only a few times. The genes are TRBV5-1 and TRBJ1-5; the D gene is possibly TRBD1 (5 bases). The CDR3 extends over 15 amino acids. Germline lookup yields CDR1 SGHRS and CDR2 YFSETQ. With 0 bases removed from V and 3 bases from J, the gap between germline ends came to 10 bases. CDR3 DNA sequence: TGCGCCAGCAGCTTGGGTGACAGAGACAATCAGCCCCAGCATTTT. This encodes CASSLGDRDNQPQHF.

This clone was counted only a few times. V is TRBV27 and J is TRBJ2-2; the match to TRBD1 covers 8 bases. V was clipped by 4 bases and J by 4 bases; unmatched bases: 5. Germline values: CDR1 MNHEY, CDR2 SMNVEV (reference sequence). CDR3 size: 15 residues. CDR3 nucleotide sequence: TGTGCCAGCAGTTCGGACAGGGTCCCCACCGGGGAGCTGTTTTTT. It codes for CASSSDRVPTGELFF.

The genes are TRBV7-3 and TRBJ1-1, with D unresolved. The germline V gene has CDR1 SGHTA and CDR2 FQGTGA. There are 13 residues in the CDR3. Trimming cost V 5 bases and J 1 base, with 8 bases left between them. Here the CDR3 reads CASSPTPNTEAFF. The DNA for the CDR3 is TGTGCCAGCAGCCCAACACCGAACACTGAAGCTTTCTTT.

This chain uses TRBV18 with TRBJ1-3; 8 bases are shared with TRBD1. Germline loops: CDR1 KGHSH, CDR2 LQKENI. V trimming: 3 bases; J trimming: 4 bases; junction bases outside the gene matches: 2. The CDR3 sequence is 14 residues long. In nucleotides, the CDR3 is TGTGCCAGCTCACCCCGACAGGGGGGAAACACCATATATTTT. Amino acids: CASSPRQGGNTIYF.

There are a few counts of this clone. CDR3 region: CASSDSTGQGARGNTIYF. In DNA, the CDR3 is TGTGCCAGCAGTGACTCGACAGGCCAGGGGGCGAGAGGAAACACCATATATTTT. The V and J genes are TRBV6-4 and TRBJ1-3; 8 nucleotides match TRBD1. This CDR3 is 18 amino acids long. Per germline, CDR1 MRHNA and CDR2 SNTAGT. The ends lost 0 bases at V and 4 bases at J; junction bases unmatched: 11.

This chain joins TRBV7-9 and TRBJ2-7; the D is unclear. Germline assignment: CDR1 SEHNR and CDR2 FQNEAQ (reference sequence). The CDR3 is 11 residues long. Trimming stripped 8 bases from V and 2 bases from J, with 7 bases between. This chain's CDR3 is CASQNTYEQYF. CDR3 nucleotides: TGTGCCAGCCAAAACACCTACGAGCAGTACTTC.

The J gene is TRBJ1-1, the V gene TRBV6-6; D ambiguous. The V and J ends lost 0 bases and 8 bases respectively, with 10 bases between them. The CDR3 contains 13 residues. Germline V gives CDR1 MNHNY, CDR2 SVGAGI (reference sequence). The DNA for the CDR3 is TGTGCCAGCAGTTACTCGACAATCTCAGAAGCTTTCTTT. Translation: CASSYSTISEAFF.

The V and J genes are TRBV27 and TRBJ1-2; no clear D gene. The CDR3 has 15 residues. Looked up from germline, CDR1 is MNHEY and CDR2 is SMNVEV (reference sequence). Trimming shortened V by 3 bases and J by 4 bases, and 15 bases separated the two germline ends. In DNA form, the CDR3 reads TGTGCCAGCAGTTTTGCCCTCGGGTTGGGCTATGGCTACACCTTC. It codes for CASSFALGLGYGYTF.

V usage is TRBV29-1 and J usage is TRBJ2-5; D is ambiguous. The V and J ends lost 3 bases and 0 bases respectively, with 5 bases between them. In germline, CDR1 is SQVTM, CDR2 ANQGSEA. This CDR3 spans 12 amino acids. The CDR3 DNA is TGCAGCGTTGACAGAAACCAAGAGACCCAGTACTTC. Amino acids: CSVDRNQETQYF.

The gene calls are TRBV5-4 and TRBJ1-1; no clear D. CDR1 and CDR2 from the germline V gene are SGHNT and YYREEE (reference sequence). The CDR3 extends over 14 amino acids. V was cut by 1 base and J by 0 bases, with 7 bases left in between. The CDR3 nucleotides are TGTGCCAGCAGCTTGCAAATCCTGAACACTGAAGCTTTCTTT. This translates into CASSLQILNTEAFF.

As regards this clone: Other DNA sequences of this sample code for an identical CDR3. DNA for the CDR3: TGCAGCGTTGGACAGGGGAGACAGCCCCAGCATTTT. Its translation is CSVGQGRQPQHF. The J gene is TRBJ1-5, the V gene TRBV29-1; 8 bases line up with TRBD1. Germline CDR1 and CDR2: SQVTM and ANQGSEA. With 4 bases clipped from V and 7 bases from J, the junction kept 3 bases outside the gene matches. The CDR3 spans 12 residues.

The chain couples TRBV7-9 to TRBJ1-5; D gene ambiguous. Looked up from germline, CDR1 is SEHNR and CDR2 is FQNEAQ (reference sequence). The CDR3 has 15 residues. The V and J ends lost 1 base and 5 bases respectively, with 12 bases between them. The CDR3 DNA reads TGTGCCAGCAGCTTAGGTTCTCCCCGGGATCAGCCCCAGCATTTT. This gives the protein CASSLGSPRDQPQHF.

The rearrangement joins TRBV18 to TRBJ2-5; 11 bases fit TRBD2. V dropped 3 bases and J dropped 7; count of bases not matched to a gene: 10. Per the germline V gene, CDR1 is KGHSH and CDR2 is LQKENI. This CDR3 contains 16 residues. The CDR3, as DNA: TGTGCCAGCTCACCGGGAACTAGCGGGGGTTATGGGACCCAGTACTTC. It yields the protein CASSPGTSGGYGTQYF. Drawing the rest from reference TRBV18 and TRBJ2-5, the complete variable domain is NAGVMQNPRHLVRRRGQEARLRCSPMKGHSHVYWYRQLPEEGLKFMVYLQKENIIDESGMPKERFSAEFPKEGPSILRIQQVVRGDSAAYFCASSPGTSGGYGTQYFGPGTRLLVL.

In its sample, this clone was seen once. The chain couples TRBV19 to TRBJ1-1; the D is unclear. The CDR3 runs 14 residues. CDR1 LNHDA and CDR2 SQIVND come from the germline V gene (reference sequence). V shed 6 bases and J shed 10 bases, with 21 bases lying between them. DNA for the CDR3: TGTGCCAGTAGAGACCCTGGCGGAGCCCTGGGAGCTTTCTTT. This codes for CASRDPGGALGAFF.

This rearrangement joins TRBV2 to TRBJ2-7; 8 nucleotides match TRBD2. CDR1 SNHLY and CDR2 FYNNEI come from the germline V gene. The CDR3 is 14 residues long. Unmatched junction bases numbered 8, after V lost 6 bases and J lost 4 bases. The chain's CDR3 is CASRGLAGPYEQYF. CDR3 coding DNA: TGTGCCAGCAGAGGGCTAGCGGGTCCTTACGAGCAGTACTTC.

The CDR3 spells CASSLALGEDTEAFF. CDR3 in DNA: TGTGCCAGCAGCTTAGCGCTGGGGGAGGACACTGAAGCTTTCTTT. The genes are TRBV7-9 and TRBJ1-1, with D possibly being TRBD1 (5 bases). Trimming pared 0 bases from V and 3 bases from J, leaving 11 bases between. The germline gives CDR1 SEHNR, CDR2 FQNEAQ (reference sequence). This CDR3 comprises 15 residues.

The chain joins TRBV6-1 to TRBJ1-1, with 7 positions matching TRBD1. J gave up 0 bases and V 6 bases, and 1 base lay outside the gene matches. CDR1 and CDR2 from the germline V gene are MNHNS and SASEGT. CDR3 length equals 13 residues. The CDR3 sequence: CASRDRVNTEAFF. CDR3 in DNA: TGTGCCAGCAGAGACAGGGTGAACACTGAAGCTTTCTTT.

This rearrangement joins TRBV5-1 to TRBJ1-2; D may be TRBD1 (5 bases). The CDR3 contains 13 residues. The V gene's germline CDR1 is SGHRS and CDR2 YFSETQ. V was trimmed by 7 bases and J by 0 bases, leaving 10 bases between them. CDR3 nucleotides: TGCGCCAGCGGACAAAAAGCTAACTATGGCTACACCTTC. Translation: CASGQKANYGYTF.

The V call is TRBV2, the J call TRBJ2-7; TRBD2 matches 9 bases. Germline lookup yields CDR1 SNHLY and CDR2 FYNNEI. This CDR3 has 16 amino acids. V lost 4 bases, J lost 0 bases, and 7 bases stayed unmatched. CDR3 in amino acids: CASSGLAGETSYEQYF. The CDR3 DNA is TGTGCCAGCAGTGGGTTAGCGGGGGAAACCTCCTACGAGCAGTACTTC.

This clone came up once. The genes are TRBV25-1 and TRBJ1-1, with TRBD1 matching over 7 bases. Trimming at V came to 3 bases and at J to 0 bases, leaving 4 bases not matched to a gene. This CDR3 comprises 15 residues. Germline CDR1 and CDR2: MGHDK and SYGVNS. CDR3 nucleotide sequence: TGTGCCAGCAGTGACGGACAGGCAATGAACACTGAAGCTTTCTTT. It is translated as CASSDGQAMNTEAFF. The full variable domain, with the rest looked up from reference TRBV25-1 and TRBJ1-1, is EADIYQTPRYLVIGTGKKITLECSQTMGHDKMYWYQQDPGMELHLIHYSYGVNSTEKGDLSSESTVSRIRTEHFPLTLESARPSHTSQYLCASSDGQAMNTEAFFGQGTRLTVV.

The chain is built from TRBV2 and TRBJ1-5, with 7 bases aligning to TRBD1. The V gene's germline CDR1 is SNHLY and CDR2 FYNNEI. The ends lost 8 bases at V and 0 bases at J; junction bases unmatched: 7. The CDR3 runs 15 residues. Here the CDR3 reads CASFSQGVSNQPQHF. The CDR3 DNA reads as TGTGCCAGCTTTTCTCAGGGGGTTAGCAATCAGCCCCAGCATTTT. Filled out from reference TRBV2 and TRBJ1-5, the complete variable domain reads EPEVTQTPSHQVTQMGQEVILRCVPISNHLYFYWYRQILGQKVEFLVSFYNNEISEKSEIFDDQFSVERPDGSNFTLKIRSTKLEDSAMYFCASFSQGVSNQPQHFGDGTRLSIL.

The rearrangement uses TRBV19 and TRBJ2-3, with TRBD1 identical over 7 bases. This CDR3 spans 14 amino acids. The germline CDR1 and CDR2 sequences are LNHDA and SQIVND (reference sequence). J lost 4 bases, V lost 4 bases, and 5 bases had no gene match. CDR3 region: CASSRGQSPDTQYF. In DNA, the CDR3 is TGTGCCAGTAGTAGGGGACAGAGTCCAGATACGCAGTATTTT.

This clone has only a few counts. V usage is TRBV18 and J usage is TRBJ1-6; 12 bases are a match to TRBD1. CDR3 length: 16 amino acids. Germline lookup yields CDR1 KGHSH and CDR2 LQKENI. Trimming at V came to 2 bases and at J to 7 bases, leaving 3 bases not matched to a gene. The CDR3 here is CASSPWGTGGNSPLHF. The CDR3 coding sequence is TGTGCCAGCTCACCATGGGGGACAGGGGGCAATTCACCCCTCCACTTT.

The chain has TRBV19 and TRBJ1-5, with D tentatively TRBD1 (5 bases). Trimming left V 6 bases short and J 0 bases short, with 9 bases between. The CDR3 spans 14 residues. Germline V lookup: CDR1 LNHDA, CDR2 SQIVND (reference sequence). The CDR3 DNA sequence: TGTGCCAGTAGGGGGACTTATAGCAATCAGCCCCAGCATTTT. This encodes CASRGTYSNQPQHF.

The chain uses TRBV18 and TRBJ1-6; the D gene is possibly TRBD1 (6 bases). The CDR3 contains 17 residues. V was trimmed by 2 bases and J by 8 bases, leaving 19 bases between them. The germline gives CDR1 KGHSH, CDR2 LQKENI. The CDR3 DNA follows: TGTGCCAGCTCACCATCACGGAGGGGGGGGAGGGATTCACCCCTCCACTTT. The encoded protein is CASSPSRRGGRDSPLHF.

This clone has only a few counts. V is TRBV10-1 and J is TRBJ2-3, with 7 bases matching TRBD2. The CDR3 runs to 14 residues. Per the germline V gene, CDR1 is WNHNN and CDR2 is SYGVQD (reference sequence). V gave up 6 bases and J gave up 3 bases; unmatched junction bases: 6. The DNA of the CDR3 is TGCGCCAGCAGCGACGGGGGGAGGACAGATACGCAGTATTTT. It yields the protein CASSDGGRTDTQYF.

This clone was recorded a few times. Additional DNA sequences in this sample encode the identical CDR3. This rearrangement joins TRBV5-1 to TRBJ2-3; 7 bases align to TRBD2. The V gene's germline CDR1 is SGHRS and CDR2 YFSETQ. The CDR3 extends over 14 amino acids. The ends lost 4 bases at V and 0 bases at J; junction bases unmatched: 2. The CDR3 protein is CASSPGGSTDTQYF. The CDR3 DNA sequence: TGCGCCAGCAGCCCCGGGGGGAGCACAGATACGCAGTATTTT.

This clone appeared a few times. The rearrangement joins TRBV2 to TRBJ2-2, with D perhaps matching TRBD1 (5 bases). CDR3 length: 15 amino acids. Trimming left V 5 bases short and J 1 base short, with 11 bases between. Germline loops: CDR1 SNHLY, CDR2 FYNNEI. The DNA for the CDR3 is TGTGCCAGCAGTATAAGGACAATGAACACCGGGGAGCTGTTTTTT. This codes for CASSIRTMNTGELFF.

This clone was detected a few times. The CDR3 sequence is CASSLIGGLSGANVLTF. CDR3 nucleotides: TGTGCCAGCAGCTTAATAGGGGGTCTATCTGGGGCCAACGTCCTGACTTTC. This chain connects TRBV7-3 to TRBJ2-6, with a possible D match to TRBD1 (6 bases). CDR3 length: 17 residues. CDR1 and CDR2 from the germline V gene are SGHTA and FQGTGA. The V end was cut by 1 base, the J end by 1 base, with 11 bases between.